This TCR beta chain was found in a study of T cell repertoires in cytomegalovirus infection. Study summary: Indications of both CMV infection and matching HLA type were provided by public TCR beta signatures.

Study conclusions and caveats: HLA-C-restricted CMV-specific TCR beta clonotypes prevailed in the ex vivo response. CMV carriers with the relevant HLA were identified by cumulative public TCR beta family frequency.

TCRdb processed the reads anew with MiXCR; each CDR3 protein has one entry. This repertoire shows around 530,000 distinct CDR3 sequences, about 30% found once; its top ten account for about 13%. Note on this clonotype: The antigen remains unidentified.

Germline-derived CDR1 and CDR2 are SGHRS and YFSETQ. This CDR3 region has 17 residues. Trimming took 1 base from V and 2 from J, leaving 18 bases between them. The sequencing input was PBMCs. This chain uses TRBV5-1 with TRBJ1-1; D remains ambiguous. This receptor was identified in a human donor in good health (CMV status not recorded). Some clones in this sample may be carry-over from other donors' samples. This CDR3 is CASSLLGSGTANTEAFF. The CDR3 DNA follows: TGCGCCAGCAGCTTGTTGGGCTCCGGTACAGCCAACACTGAAGCTTTCTTT.